The 20 T cell receptor beta chains in this list originate from one sample, sequenced in a study of blood T cell repertoires in COVID-19. Measured with immunoSEQ multiplex PCR; TCRdb has only the in-frame clones, and not every one. The sample carries 400,000 to 500,000 clones, about 88% recorded once. Sequenced material: PBMCs or T cells enriched from blood (not recorded which). These receptor sequences come from a young woman who had been exposed to COVID-19.

The chain joins TRBV12-5 to TRBJ2-2, with D possibly matching TRBD1 (6 bases). There are 16 residues in the CDR3. The V gene lost 1 base and the J gene lost 2 bases, with 11 bases spanning the gap. Germline V lookup: CDR1 LGHNT, CDR2 FRNRAP. CDR3 in DNA: TGTGCTAGTGGTTTGGCCCAGGGGATTAACACCGGGGAGCTGTTTTTT. It translates to CASGLAQGINTGELFF. The full variable domain, in which reference TRBV12-5 and TRBJ2-2 provide the parts outside the CDR3, is DARVTQTPRHKVTEMGQEVTMRCQPILGHNTVFWYRQTMMQGLELLAYFRNRAPLDDSGMPKDRFSAEMPDATLATLKIQPSEPRDSAVYFCASGLAQGINTGELFFGEGSRLTVL.

A note on this clone: This CDR3 is also generated by other DNA sequences in the sample. The gene calls are TRBV2 and TRBJ2-7; TRBD1 matches at 10 bases. The CDR3 sequence is 14 residues long. From germline, CDR1 is SNHLY and CDR2 FYNNEI. The V and J ends lost 6 bases and 2 bases, in that order; junction bases with no gene match: 4. As DNA, the CDR3 is TGTGCCAGCAGCTGGGACAGGGGAGCCTACGAGCAGTACTTC. Translated, it gives CASSWDRGAYEQYF.

The CDR3 is CASSQVLGHEQYF. The DNA for the CDR3 is TGCGCCAGCAGCCAAGTTTTGGGCCACGAGCAGTACTTC. The chain employs TRBV4-1 and TRBJ2-7, with D unresolved. V lost 1 base to trimming and J lost 5 bases, with 9 bases between them. The CDR3 totals 13 residues. Germline-derived CDR1 and CDR2 are MGHRA and YSYEKL.

The V call is TRBV5-4, the J call TRBJ2-1; no clear D. Germline V gene sequence: CDR1 SGHNT, CDR2 YYREEE (reference sequence). Trimming took off 2 bases at V and 5 bases at J, with 8 bases between the two ends. CDR3 size: 13 residues. The CDR3 DNA is TGTGCCAGCAGCTTTCCCAGAAACAATGAGCAGTTCTTC. Encoded protein: CASSFPRNNEQFF.

CDR3 protein: CASSLLGGALTDTQYF. The CDR3 DNA reads as TGTGCCAGCAGCTTACTGGGCGGGGCCCTCACAGATACGCAGTATTTT. The V and J genes are TRBV7-3 and TRBJ2-3, with a tentative D call TRBD2 (6 bases). The length of the CDR3 is 16 residues. CDR1 SGHTA and CDR2 FQGTGA come from the germline V gene. V was pared by 2 bases and J by 2 bases, with 14 bases between.

Here the CDR3 DNA reads TGTGCCAGCAGCTTAAGCGTGACTCTAAACTACGAGCAGTACTTC. Protein product: CASSLSVTLNYEQYF. The V gene is TRBV11-2, the J gene TRBJ2-7; no clear D gene. The germline gives CDR1 SGHAT, CDR2 FQNNGV. Deletions cut 2 bases from V and 3 bases from J, with 14 bases between. CDR3 length: 15 amino acids.

The chain combines TRBV4-1 with TRBJ2-2, with D possibly matching TRBD2 (6 bases). The CDR3 is made up of 16 amino acids. Germline CDR1 and CDR2: MGHRA and YSYEKL. The germline V and J ends were trimmed by 4 bases and 1 base, with 13 bases remaining between them. The CDR3 reads CASSPLAGKNTGELFF. The CDR3 DNA reads TGCGCCAGCAGCCCTCTGGCGGGGAAGAACACCGGGGAGCTGTTTTTT.

The chain is built from TRBV4-1 and TRBJ1-6, with 7 bases identical to TRBD1. V was pared by 3 bases and J by 7 bases, with 6 bases of the junction left unmatched. Germline CDR1 reads MGHRA; CDR2 reads YSYEKL. The CDR3 consists of 15 residues. In nucleotides, the CDR3 is TGCGCCAGCAGCCAGTCCGGGACAGTCAATTCACCCCTCCACTTT. Translating it yields CASSQSGTVNSPLHF.

In DNA form, the CDR3 reads TGTGCCAGCAGCTTAGATAGGGGTTTCTACACCTTC. This sequence encodes CASSLDRGFYTF. The chain links TRBV7-2 to TRBJ1-2; D is perhaps TRBD1 (5 bases). This CDR3 region has 12 residues. V lost 1 base to trimming and J lost 10 bases, with 10 bases between them. Germline V gene data show CDR1 as SGHTA and CDR2 as FQGNSA.

The CDR3 DNA sequence: TGCGCCAGCAGCTTGGACCGGGGTTACAACGAGCAGTACTTC. This encodes CASSLDRGYNEQYF. This chain connects TRBV5-1 to TRBJ2-7, with a weak D call TRBD2 (5 bases). Between the trimmed V and J ends, which lost 0 bases and 5 bases, there was a span of 12 bases. Per the germline V gene, CDR1 is SGHRS and CDR2 is YFSETQ. This CDR3 has 14 amino acids.

This clone was seen only once. The V gene is TRBV6-1, the J gene TRBJ2-2; possible D gene TRBD1, 5 bases. The CDR3 spans 15 residues. The germline CDR1 and CDR2 sequences are MNHNS and SASEGT. V lost 2 bases, J lost 5 bases, and 12 bases lay in between. Here the CDR3 reads CASSEYGQGTGELFF. CDR3 DNA sequence: TGTGCCAGCAGTGAATATGGCCAGGGTACCGGGGAGCTGTTTTTT.

The chain uses TRBV5-1 and TRBJ2-2; 8 nucleotides align to TRBD2. The CDR3 loop spans 15 amino acids. Germline CDR1 SGHRS, CDR2 YFSETQ. V was clipped by 4 bases and J by 5 bases; unmatched bases: 7. The chain's CDR3 is CASSPDGRGTGELFF. DNA of the CDR3: TGCGCCAGCAGCCCAGACGGGAGGGGTACCGGGGAGCTGTTTTTT.

This clone appeared once. The rearrangement uses TRBV19 and TRBJ1-2, with 9 bases identical to TRBD1. CDR1 and CDR2 from the germline V gene are LNHDA and SQIVND (reference sequence). J was trimmed by 2 bases and V by 4 bases; bases with no gene match: 5. CDR3 length equals 15 residues. The CDR3 bases are TGTGCCAGTAGTACTATGACAGGGGGAAACTATGGCTACACCTTC. Protein product: CASSTMTGGNYGYTF.

The CDR3 loop is CASSLVGRGNQPQHF. In nucleotides, the CDR3 is TGTGCCAGCAGCTTAGTTGGTCGGGGGAATCAGCCCCAGCATTTT. The chain carries TRBV7-2 and TRBJ1-5; D is perhaps TRBD1 (5 bases). The germline V gene encodes CDR1 SGHTA and CDR2 FQGNSA. CDR3 length: 15 residues. The V gene lost 1 base and the J gene lost 4 bases, with 11 bases spanning the gap.

Here the CDR3 DNA reads TGCGCCAGCAGCTCTCTCCCCTTTTCGTCGGACACTGAAGCTTTCTTT. This translates into CASSSLPFSSDTEAFF. J is TRBJ1-1 and V is TRBV5-1; D call uncertain. Germline lookup yields CDR1 SGHRS and CDR2 YFSETQ. V was pared by 3 bases and J by 3 bases, with 18 bases between. The CDR3 runs to 16 residues.

V usage is TRBV6-5 and J usage is TRBJ1-1; D is unresolved. Germline-derived CDR1 and CDR2 are MNHEY and SVGAGI. V gave up 6 bases and J gave up 5 bases, with 13 bases separating them. The CDR3 contains 13 residues. The CDR3 loop reads CASSREGMTEAFF. The CDR3 DNA follows: TGTGCCAGCAGCCGGGAAGGGATGACTGAAGCTTTCTTT.

In its sample, this clone was seen once. The chain recombines TRBV29-1 with TRBJ2-7; 10 bases are shared with TRBD2. Germline V lookup: CDR1 SQVTM, CDR2 ANQGSEA. There are 13 residues in the CDR3. V trimming: 4 bases; J trimming: 5 bases; junction bases outside the gene matches: 5. The CDR3 sequence is CSVGGLAGDEQYF. The CDR3 nucleotides read TGCAGCGTTGGAGGGCTAGCGGGAGACGAGCAGTACTTC.

This sequence joins TRBV27 and TRBJ1-1; a possible D gene is TRBD1 (5 bases). CDR3 size: 18 residues. V was trimmed by 2 bases and J by 0 bases, leaving 19 bases between them. Germline CDR1 reads MNHEY; CDR2 reads SMNVEV (reference sequence). The CDR3 spells CASSLKSSARAMNTEAFF. The DNA for the CDR3 is TGTGCCAGCAGTTTAAAGTCTTCGGCCAGGGCAATGAACACTGAAGCTTTCTTT.

The chain carries TRBV5-1 and TRBJ2-2, with 7 bases lining up with TRBD1. Trimming removed 2 bases from V and 4 bases from J; junction bases left unmatched: 11. Germline CDR1 SGHRS, CDR2 YFSETQ. The CDR3 covers 17 residues. CDR3 sequence reads: CASSFATGTEGTGELFF. CDR3 bases: TGCGCCAGCAGCTTCGCCACCGGGACAGAGGGCACCGGGGAGCTGTTTTTT.

Only one count was recorded for this clone. The chain carries TRBV6-5 and TRBJ1-1; 9 bases are shared with TRBD1. Germline CDR1 reads MNHEY; CDR2 reads SVGAGI. The CDR3 extends over 12 amino acids. The ends lost 8 bases at V and 8 bases at J; junction bases unmatched: 6. This chain's CDR3 is CASLGTGTEAFF. The CDR3 coding sequence is TGTGCCAGCCTTGGGACAGGGACCGAAGCTTTCTTT.